This TCR beta chain was found in a study of identical twins. The study's findings and limits: Zero-insertion analyses could be partly confounded by invariant MAIT and iNKT cells.

The CDR3 is 15 amino acids. V shed 0 bases and J shed 3 bases, with 9 bases lying between them. Germline CDR1 is LGHNA and CDR2 is YSLEER. TCRdb re-derived calls from the 5' RACE reads in MiXCR, one entry per CDR3 protein. The sample holds under 350,000 distinct CDR3 sequences, 9.5% seen once. The sample holds many counts of this clonotype. As yet, its antigen is unknown. The data were also submitted as part of a second study, on yellow fever vaccine responses in identical twins.

The TCR originated in a woman aged 18-29 years in good health. The chain has TRBV4-3 and TRBJ2-1, with TRBD2 as a possible D gene (6 bases). What was sequenced was CD8+ T cells sorted from blood. Here the CDR3 DNA reads TGCGCCAGCAGCCAAGAGGGGGGACTCTACAATGAGCAGTTCTTC. Translation: CASSQEGGLYNEQFF.